The rows below give T cell receptor beta chains drawn from one sample of a study of blood T cell repertoires in COVID-19. The assay was immunoSEQ multiplex PCR, and TCRdb's table has in-frame clones only and misses some. Of roughly 180,000 clones listed, approximately 83% are singletons. The specimen was peripheral blood. These receptors originate from a man between 60 and 70 years old with acute or convalescent COVID-19. Both conserved end residues are part of each CDR3. A D gene is named only where the DNA matches it firmly. Size is omitted from some rows. Given values are once, few, many or a class for expanded clones.

d_gene | j_gene | v_gene | abundance | CDR3aa | CDR3nt
TRBD2 | TRBJ2-7 | TRBV27 | . | CASSLSAGVRYEQYF | TGTGCCAGCAGTTTATCAGCGGGAGTTCGTTACGAGCAGTACTTC
TRBD1 | TRBJ1-1 | TRBV6-5 | once | CASLGTGNTEAFF | TGTGCCAGCTTGGGGACAGGGAACACTGAAGCTTTCTTT
TRBD2 | TRBJ2-7 | TRBV28 | . | CASSPAGTVYEQYF | TGTGCCAGCAGCCCAGCGGGGACGGTGTACGAGCAGTACTTC
. | TRBJ1-6 | TRBV19 | once | CASNAGENSPLHF | TGTGCCAGTAACGCAGGGGAAAATTCACCCCTCCACTTT
. | TRBJ1-3 | TRBV6-5 | . | CASRIQYLSGNTIYF | TGTGCCAGCAGGATACAGTATCTCTCTGGAAACACCATATATTTT
TRBD2 | TRBJ2-1 | TRBV10-1 | . | CASSELITGLAAQFF | TGCGCCAGCAGTGAGCTCATCACTGGACTAGCGGCGCAGTTCTTC
. | TRBJ1-5 | TRBV7-8 | . | CASSLRVLRDRNQPQHF | TGTGCCAGCAGCTTAAGGGTCCTCAGGGATCGCAATCAGCCCCAGCATTTT
. | TRBJ2-1 | TRBV2 | few | CASSPRQVNNEQFF | TGTGCCAGCAGTCCGCGACAGGTCAACAATGAGCAGTTCTTC
. | TRBJ1-5 | TRBV18 | . | CASSEQGINQPQHF | TGTGCCAGCTCCGAACAGGGAATCAATCAGCCCCAGCATTTT
. | TRBJ1-1 | TRBV5-5 | . | CASSLGGGNTEAFF | TGTGCCAGCAGCTTGGGCGGGGGAAACACTGAAGCTTTCTTT
. | TRBJ1-1 | TRBV6-5 | . | CASRIRLDTEAFF | TGTGCCAGCAGGATCAGGTTAGACACTGAAGCTTTCTTT
TRBD1 | TRBJ1-5 | TRBV6-5 | . | CASRKDRVTQPQHF | TGTGCCAGCAGGAAAGACAGGGTCACTCAGCCCCAGCATTTT
. | TRBJ1-5 | TRBV6-1 | once | CASSEQGRALQPQHF | TGTGCCAGCAGTGAACAGGGGCGAGCTCTTCAGCCCCAGCATTTT
. | TRBJ1-3 | TRBV7-9 | . | CASSLEEVYGNTIYF | TGTGCCAGCAGCTTGGAAGAGGTTTATGGAAACACCATATATTTT
TRBD2 | TRBJ2-1 | TRBV9 | once | CASRGTGGGEQFF | TGTGCCAGCAGAGGGACGGGAGGAGGTGAGCAGTTCTTC
TRBD2 | TRBJ2-1 | TRBV7-9 | . | CASSKLAGVNEQFF | TGTGCCAGCAGCAAACTAGCGGGAGTAAATGAGCAGTTCTTC
. | TRBJ2-1 | TRBV6-4 | . | CASSDSGGGVDEQFF | TGTGCCAGCAGTGACTCGGGGGGAGGAGTGGATGAGCAGTTCTTC
. | TRBJ1-1 | TRBV4-2 | . | CASTQPEGAEAFF | TGTGCCAGCACCCAACCGGAAGGGGCTGAAGCTTTCTTT
. | TRBJ2-3 | TRBV5-5 | once | CASSLAGVGTDTQYF | TGTGCCAGCAGCTTGGCCGGGGTAGGCACAGATACGCAGTATTTT
. | TRBJ2-6 | TRBV7-3 | once | CASSLLGGSSGANVLTF | TGTGCCAGCAGCTTACTTGGCGGCAGCTCTGGGGCCAACGTCCTGACTTTC
TRBD2 | TRBJ2-7 | TRBV11-2 | . | CASSTRLAGGKAYEQYF | TGTGCCAGCAGCACCCGACTAGCGGGAGGGAAGGCCTACGAGCAGTACTTC
. | TRBJ2-3 | TRBV10-1 | . | CASSATSPDDTQYF | TGCGCCAGCAGTGCTACTAGCCCAGATGATACGCAGTATTTT
TRBD1 | TRBJ2-7 | TRBV19 | . | CASNDRGGGEYEQYF | TGTGCCTCCAACGACAGGGGGGGAGGGGAGTACGAGCAGTACTTC
. | TRBJ1-1 | TRBV5-4 | . | CASSLRANTEAFF | TGTGCCAGCAGCTTGAGAGCGAACACTGAAGCTTTCTTT
TRBD1 | TRBJ2-5 | TRBV7-9 | . | CASSLSWTGQETQYF | TGTGCCAGCAGCTTAAGCTGGACAGGGCAAGAGACCCAGTACTTC
. | TRBJ2-7 | TRBV27 | . | CASSRGGSSYEQYF | TGTGCCAGCAGTAGGGGCGGCAGCTCCTACGAGCAGTACTTC
TRBD1 | TRBJ2-7 | TRBV3-1/TRBV3-2 | . | CASSNPGQGYEQYF | TGTGCCAGCAGCAACCCGGGACAGGGCTACGAGCAGTACTTC
TRBD1 | TRBJ1-2 | TRBV28 | . | CASSPTWDRGGGYTF | TGTGCCAGCAGCCCGACCTGGGACAGGGGGGGCGGCTACACCTTC
TRBD2 | TRBJ2-1 | TRBV6-5 | . | CASRVSGRLDEQFF | TGTGCCAGCAGGGTTAGCGGGAGGCTAGATGAGCAGTTCTTC
. | TRBJ1-5 | TRBV18 | . | CASSPGARDQPQHF | TGTGCCAGCTCACCGGGGGCCAGGGATCAGCCCCAGCATTTT
. | TRBJ1-5 | TRBV2 | . | CASDGVGGFNQPQHF | TGTGCCAGCGACGGGGTAGGGGGATTCAATCAGCCCCAGCATTTT
. | TRBJ2-2 | TRBV12-3/TRBV12-4 | few | CASQMSGELFF | TGTGCCAGTCAAATGTCCGGGGAGCTGTTTTTT
TRBD2 | TRBJ2-2 | TRBV27 | . | CASSLLGTRGRGVDTGELFF | TGTGCCAGCAGTTTATTGGGGACTCGCGGGAGGGGGGTAGACACCGGGGAGCTGTTTTTT
. | TRBJ2-4 | TRBV11-2 | . | CASSLARRNIQYF | TGTGCCAGCAGCTTAGCCCGGAGAAACATTCAGTACTTC
TRBD2 | TRBJ2-1 | TRBV24-1 | . | CATSDFTSSGNNEQFF | TGTGCCACCAGTGATTTCACCTCTAGCGGGAACAATGAGCAGTTCTTC
. | TRBJ1-4 | TRBV7-9 | . | CASSGEVLFF | TGTGCCAGCAGCGGAGAGGTACTGTTTTTT
. | TRBJ2-1 | TRBV30 | . | CAWKSRGGLGGNEQFF | TGTGCCTGGAAGAGTCGCGGAGGCCTAGGTGGTAATGAGCAGTTCTTC
TRBD2 | TRBJ2-2 | TRBV29-1 | . | CSVGPGLANTGELFF | TGCAGCGTTGGACCTGGACTAGCGAACACCGGGGAGCTGTTTTTT
TRBD1 | TRBJ1-2 | TRBV6-5 | few | CAGSPTGGALSGYTF | TGTGCCGGCTCACCGACAGGGGGCGCTTTGTCCGGCTACACCTTC
. | TRBJ2-6 | TRBV7-9 | . | CASSLASGTSGANVLTF | TGTGCCAGCAGCTTAGCGTCGGGAACGTCTGGGGCCAACGTCCTGACTTTC
TRBD1 | TRBJ1-1 | TRBV5-5 | . | CASSLTLSGGTEAFF | TGTGCCAGCAGCTTGACTCTTTCAGGGGGCACTGAAGCTTTCTTT
. | TRBJ1-2 | TRBV19 | few | CASSSGVYGYTF | TGTGCCAGTAGTTCGGGGGTTTATGGCTACACCTTC
TRBD1 | TRBJ2-5 | TRBV5-1 | once | CASSGQGVVETQYF | TGCGCCAGCAGCGGACAGGGGGTGGTGGAGACCCAGTACTTC
TRBD1 | TRBJ1-6 | TRBV19 | once | CASLRGTGYNSPLHF | TGTGCCAGCCTGCGGGGGACAGGGTATAATTCACCCCTCCACTTT
. | TRBJ2-1 | TRBV30 | . | CAWREYTGYSYNEQFF | TGTGCCTGGAGAGAATACACAGGGTATTCCTACAATGAGCAGTTCTTC
. | TRBJ2-3 | TRBV7-9 | . | CASSLTSNTQYF | TGTGCCAGCAGCTTAACTAGTAATACGCAGTATTTT
TRBD1 | TRBJ2-7 | TRBV2 | . | CAGKTGGDSEQYF | TGTGCCGGAAAGACAGGGGGAGATTCGGAGCAGTACTTC
TRBD2 | TRBJ2-3 | TRBV10-3 | . | CAISEQAGGTDTQYF | TGTGCCATCAGTGAGCAGGCGGGAGGGACAGATACGCAGTATTTT
TRBD2 | TRBJ2-7 | TRBV28 | . | CASSLAGTYEQYF | TGTGCCAGCAGCCTAGCGGGAACCTACGAGCAGTACTTC
. | TRBJ1-2 | TRBV19 | . | CASSMDSRGSYPNYGYTF | TGTGCCAGTAGTATGGATTCGCGGGGCTCCTACCCTAACTATGGCTACACCTTC
TRBD1 | TRBJ1-4 | TRBV18 | . | CASSPGQGHREKLFF | TGTGCCAGCTCCCCGGGACAGGGGCATCGGGAAAAACTGTTTTTT
TRBD2 | TRBJ2-1 | TRBV7-3 | few | CASSLRGGLSGLANNEQFF | TGTGCCAGCAGCCTAAGAGGGGGTCTTTCGGGACTAGCCAACAATGAGCAGTTCTTC
TRBD2 | TRBJ2-2 | TRBV11-2 | . | CASSEGLADTGELFF | TGTGCCAGCAGCGAGGGACTAGCCGACACCGGGGAGCTGTTTTTT
TRBD2 | TRBJ2-1 | TRBV5-4 | . | CASSLKASGTNEQFF | TGTGCCAGCAGCTTGAAGGCTAGCGGGACAAATGAGCAGTTCTTC